A selection of T cell receptor beta chains follows, all from one sample in a study of CD8 T cells in Susac syndrome. TCRdb itself ran the immunoSEQ multiplex PCR reads through MiXCR, one entry per CDR3 protein. The sample includes about 250,000 distinct CDR3 sequences, 90% to 95% of them seen just once. Sequencing was carried out using CD4+ T cells from PBMCs. The receptors originated from a human donor with multiple sclerosis. The CDR3 runs from the conserved cysteine through the conserved F or W. The D gene is left open where the match is weak. The size entry is marked missing in some rows and otherwise reads once, few, many or a size class.

D gene: TRBD1
clone size: .
J gene: TRBJ2-5
V gene: TRBV24-1
CDR3 length: 18
CDR3 protein: CATQTGGLNAFYQETQYF

D gene: TRBD2
clone size: .
J gene: TRBJ2-1
V gene: TRBV9
CDR3 length: 17
CDR3 protein: CASSNPRLAGGPGEQFF

D gene: .
clone size: once
J gene: TRBJ2-3
V gene: TRBV29-1
CDR3 length: 12
CDR3 protein: CSVTANTDTQYF

D gene: .
clone size: .
J gene: TRBJ2-3
V gene: TRBV7-8
CDR3 length: 16
CDR3 protein: CASSPDYRGATDTQYF

D gene: TRBD2
clone size: .
J gene: TRBJ2-5
V gene: TRBV19
CDR3 length: 15
CDR3 protein: CASSTLAGMRETQYF

D gene: .
clone size: .
J gene: TRBJ1-4
V gene: TRBV12-3/TRBV12-4
CDR3 length: 15
CDR3 protein: CASSLVGGGNEKLFF

D gene: TRBD2
clone size: .
J gene: TRBJ2-1
V gene: TRBV29-1
CDR3 length: 14
CDR3 protein: CSVPRDYGYNEQFF

D gene: .
clone size: .
J gene: TRBJ2-5
V gene: TRBV24-1
CDR3 length: 15
CDR3 protein: CATSDPRGVQETQYF

D gene: .
clone size: .
J gene: TRBJ2-3
V gene: TRBV29-1
CDR3 length: 13
CDR3 protein: CSVVEISGDTQYF

D gene: TRBD1
clone size: .
J gene: TRBJ1-3
V gene: TRBV6-1
CDR3 length: 16
CDR3 protein: CASSPTTGGITLTIYF

D gene: .
clone size: .
J gene: TRBJ2-7
V gene: TRBV25-1
CDR3 length: 13
CDR3 protein: CASSEYGRGEQYF

D gene: .
clone size: .
J gene: TRBJ2-2
V gene: TRBV7-7
CDR3 length: 13
CDR3 protein: CASSDPTTGELFF

D gene: TRBD1
clone size: .
J gene: TRBJ2-1
V gene: TRBV28
CDR3 length: 15
CDR3 protein: CASRGRGQGYNEQFF

D gene: TRBD1
clone size: .
J gene: TRBJ2-2
V gene: TRBV10-3
CDR3 length: 18
CDR3 protein: CAISGTVSARRNTGELFF

D gene: .
clone size: .
J gene: TRBJ2-6
V gene: TRBV27
CDR3 length: 16
CDR3 protein: CASSPGTGYGANVLTF

D gene: .
clone size: .
J gene: TRBJ1-5
V gene: TRBV27
CDR3 length: 13
CDR3 protein: CASSFRLNQPQHF

D gene: TRBD1
clone size: .
J gene: TRBJ2-7
V gene: TRBV5-1
CDR3 length: 14
CDR3 protein: CASSITGDTYEQYF

D gene: TRBD1
clone size: .
J gene: TRBJ1-1
V gene: TRBV5-1
CDR3 length: 14
CDR3 protein: CASSRGQGFTEAFF

D gene: TRBD1
clone size: few
J gene: TRBJ1-2
V gene: TRBV27
CDR3 length: 14
CDR3 protein: CASSLTGTGYGYTF

D gene: .
clone size: .
J gene: TRBJ2-1
V gene: TRBV3-1
CDR3 length: 13
CDR3 protein: CASSTRTTHEQFF

D gene: TRBD1
clone size: once
J gene: TRBJ2-2
V gene: TRBV6-5
CDR3 length: 14
CDR3 protein: CASRPDRGTGELFF

D gene: TRBD1
clone size: .
J gene: TRBJ1-1
V gene: TRBV4-1
CDR3 length: 16
CDR3 protein: CASSQVRARGGTEAFF

D gene: TRBD1
clone size: .
J gene: TRBJ1-6
V gene: TRBV20-1
CDR3 length: 14
CDR3 protein: CSARVQGANSPLHF

D gene: TRBD1
clone size: .
J gene: TRBJ1-5
V gene: TRBV30
CDR3 length: 13
CDR3 protein: CAWTDRGNQPQHF

D gene: TRBD1
clone size: once
J gene: TRBJ2-1
V gene: TRBV7-2
CDR3 length: 15
CDR3 protein: CASSLAGTGPNEQFF

D gene: TRBD1
clone size: .
J gene: TRBJ1-6
V gene: TRBV12-3/TRBV12-4
CDR3 length: 16
CDR3 protein: CASSLGQGSSHSPLHF

D gene: TRBD2
clone size: .
J gene: TRBJ2-1
V gene: TRBV4-1
CDR3 length: 16
CDR3 protein: CASSQDHRREFWEQFF

D gene: .
clone size: few
J gene: TRBJ1-5
V gene: TRBV19
CDR3 length: 12
CDR3 protein: CASSRPNQPQHF

D gene: TRBD1
clone size: once
J gene: TRBJ1-4
V gene: TRBV5-1
CDR3 length: 17
CDR3 protein: CASSLAPTGDSNEKLFF

D gene: TRBD1
clone size: .
J gene: TRBJ2-3
V gene: TRBV5-1
CDR3 length: 14
CDR3 protein: CASGTDRGTDTQYF

D gene: TRBD1
clone size: .
J gene: TRBJ2-1
V gene: TRBV12-5
CDR3 length: 13
CDR3 protein: CASGLRGQGEQFF

D gene: .
clone size: once
J gene: TRBJ2-1
V gene: TRBV29-1
CDR3 length: 14
CDR3 protein: CSVVPYRKGNEQFF

D gene: .
clone size: .
J gene: TRBJ1-2
V gene: TRBV29-1
CDR3 length: 15
CDR3 protein: CSVDTGEVLHWGCTF